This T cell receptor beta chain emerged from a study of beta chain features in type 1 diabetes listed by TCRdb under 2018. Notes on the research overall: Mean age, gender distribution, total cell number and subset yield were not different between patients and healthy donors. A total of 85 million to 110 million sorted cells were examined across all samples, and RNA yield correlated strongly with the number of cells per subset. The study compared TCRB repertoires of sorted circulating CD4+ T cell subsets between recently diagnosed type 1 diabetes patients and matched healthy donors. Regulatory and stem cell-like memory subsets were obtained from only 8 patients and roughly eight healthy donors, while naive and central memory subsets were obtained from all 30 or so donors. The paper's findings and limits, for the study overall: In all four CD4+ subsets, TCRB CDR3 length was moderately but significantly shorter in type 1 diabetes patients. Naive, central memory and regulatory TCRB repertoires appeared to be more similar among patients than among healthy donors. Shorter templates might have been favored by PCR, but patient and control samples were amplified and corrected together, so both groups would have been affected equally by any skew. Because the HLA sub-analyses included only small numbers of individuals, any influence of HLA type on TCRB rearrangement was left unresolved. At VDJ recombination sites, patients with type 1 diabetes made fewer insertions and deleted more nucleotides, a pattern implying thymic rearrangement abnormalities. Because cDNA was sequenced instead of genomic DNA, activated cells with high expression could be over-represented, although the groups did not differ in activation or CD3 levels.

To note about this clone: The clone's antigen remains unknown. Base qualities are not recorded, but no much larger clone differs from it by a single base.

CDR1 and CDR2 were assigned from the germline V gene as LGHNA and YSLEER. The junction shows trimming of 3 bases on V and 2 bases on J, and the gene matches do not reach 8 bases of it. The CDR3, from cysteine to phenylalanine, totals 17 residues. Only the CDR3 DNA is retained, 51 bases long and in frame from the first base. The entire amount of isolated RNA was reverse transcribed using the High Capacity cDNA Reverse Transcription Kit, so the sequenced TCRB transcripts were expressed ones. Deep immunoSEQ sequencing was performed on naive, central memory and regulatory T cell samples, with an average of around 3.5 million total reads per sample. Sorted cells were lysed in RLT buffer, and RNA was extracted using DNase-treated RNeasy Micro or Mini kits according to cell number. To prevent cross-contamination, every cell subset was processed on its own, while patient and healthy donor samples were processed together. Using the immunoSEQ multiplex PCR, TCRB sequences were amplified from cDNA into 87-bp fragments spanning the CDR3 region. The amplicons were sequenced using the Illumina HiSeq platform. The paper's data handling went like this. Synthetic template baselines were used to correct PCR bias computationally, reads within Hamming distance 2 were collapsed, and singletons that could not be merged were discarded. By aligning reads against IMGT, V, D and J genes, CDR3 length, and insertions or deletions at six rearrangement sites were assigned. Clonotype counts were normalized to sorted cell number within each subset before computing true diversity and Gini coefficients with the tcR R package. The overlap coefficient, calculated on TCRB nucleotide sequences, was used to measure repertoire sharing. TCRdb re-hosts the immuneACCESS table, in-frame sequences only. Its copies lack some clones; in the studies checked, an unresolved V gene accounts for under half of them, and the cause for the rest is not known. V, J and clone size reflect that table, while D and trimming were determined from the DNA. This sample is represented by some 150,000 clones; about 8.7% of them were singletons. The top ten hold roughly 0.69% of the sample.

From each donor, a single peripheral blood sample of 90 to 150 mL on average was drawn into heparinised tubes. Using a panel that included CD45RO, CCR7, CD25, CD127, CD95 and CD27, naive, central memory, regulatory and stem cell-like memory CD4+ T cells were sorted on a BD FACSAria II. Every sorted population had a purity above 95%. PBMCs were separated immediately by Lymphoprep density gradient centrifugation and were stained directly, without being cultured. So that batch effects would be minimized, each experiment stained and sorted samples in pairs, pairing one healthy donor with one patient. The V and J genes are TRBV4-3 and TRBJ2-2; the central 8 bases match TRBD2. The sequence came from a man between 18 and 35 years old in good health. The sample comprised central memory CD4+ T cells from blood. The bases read TGCGCCAGCAGCCAGGCGACGGGGGGGCAAAACACCGGGGAGCTGTTTTTT. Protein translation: CASSQATGGQNTGELFF.